The TCR beta chain described here comes from a study of CD8+ T cells in alopecia areata. Study details: Among treated patients, oral tofacitinib was administered at 5 to 10 mg twice daily. Tofacitinib ran 6 to 18 months, followed by 6 months off drug. General study results and limits: Amid tofacitinib therapy, many expanded lesional clones stayed present in scalp and blood.

Sequencing relied on a cDNA template that was reverse transcribed from extracted RNA. The method was immunoSEQ multiplex PCR; TCRdb's version includes in-frame clones alone and lacks a portion of them. The sample lists roughly 210,000 clones; approximately 47% were seen once. Specified treatment: oral pan-JAK inhibitor, 5-10 mg twice daily. Comments on this clone: Its antigen is unknown.

Germline lookup yields CDR1 SGHRS and CDR2 YFSETQ. Trimming took 2 bases from V and 2 from J, leaving 14 bases between them. This CDR3 has 15 residues. The material sequenced was CD4+ T cells sorted from blood, taken at roughly week 36, from a patient treated with tofacitinib. This TCR came from a human donor with alopecia areata. The chain recombines TRBV5-1 with TRBJ2-7; the D call may be TRBD1 or TRBD2 (6 bases each). CDR3 residues: CASSFGGTSPYEQYF. The CDR3 DNA follows: TGCGCCAGCAGCTTTGGGGGCACTAGCCCCTACGAGCAGTACTTC.